Listed here is a single TCR beta chain. Under 3 months was the duration of disease in ophthalmopathy patients, who also had a Clinical Activity Score of at least 3 and a NOSPECS grade of at least 4. RNA transcripts served as the template for amplifying TCR beta CDR3 regions. Initially, a first-round RT-PCR of the TCR CDR3 employed the HTBI primer set. MiXCR was run by TCRdb on the multiplex PCR reads, yielding one entry per CDR3 protein. The sample lists about 59,000 distinct CDR3 sequences; about 53% were seen once. These data are taken from a study of T cells in Graves' hyperthyroidism and ophthalmopathy. The overall study: Any treatment followed the collection of peripheral blood at initial diagnosis.

Specimen: blood. This sequence was found in a woman aged 55-69 years with Graves' ophthalmopathy.

The CDR3 nucleotides are TGTGCCAGTATCTCGTACGTGGGGGCTATGAACACTGAAGCTTTCTTT. It codes for CASISYVGAMNTEAFF. The chain couples TRBV19 to TRBJ1-1; D is possibly TRBD1 (6 bases). The CDR3 is 16 amino acids. Germline lookup yields CDR1 LNHDA and CDR2 SQIVND (reference sequence). Trimming shortened V by 7 bases and J by 0 bases, and 18 bases separated the two germline ends.